This T cell receptor (beta chain) was recorded in a study of blood T cell repertoires in COVID-19. Sequenced by immunoSEQ multiplex PCR; TCRdb stores in-frame clones only, minus some. This repertoire shows tens of thousands of clones, around four fifths found once; its top ten account for almost 3.5%. This CDR3 is built from 15 residues. From germline, CDR1 is LNHDA and CDR2 SQIVND (reference sequence). The junction had 9 bases not matched to a gene; V was cut back by 5 bases and J by 3 bases. The clonotype was recovered from a man between 50 and 59 years old with acute or convalescent COVID-19. The sequenced sample consisted of peripheral blood. This rearrangement joins TRBV19 to TRBJ2-7, with 8 bases that match TRBD1. CDR3 region: CASSDGQGASYEQYF. CDR3 bases: TGTGCCAGTAGTGATGGGCAGGGGGCCAGCTACGAGCAGTACTTC.